Each of the 25 T cell receptor beta chains below was sequenced from the same sample in a study of blood T cell repertoires in COVID-19. Profiling relied on immunoSEQ multiplex PCR, and the TCRdb table lists in-frame clones only, not all of them. The data contain hundreds of thousands of clones, approximately 88% of them seen just once; the ten biggest clones take up approximately 2.8%. Source material: PBMCs or T cells enriched from blood (not recorded which). Receptors originate from a woman aged 30 to 39 with acute COVID-19.

V and J are TRBV30 and TRBJ1-1; a possible D gene is TRBD1 (5 bases). Germline V gene sequence: CDR1 GTSNPN, CDR2 SVGIG (reference sequence). V dropped 3 bases and J dropped 6 bases, with 14 bases sitting between them. The CDR3 covers 13 residues. CDR3 residues: CAWSLRQGSEAFF. The CDR3 nucleotides are TGTGCCTGGAGCCTTCGCCAGGGATCTGAAGCTTTCTTT.

The chain uses TRBV19 and TRBJ1-5; D is possibly TRBD1 (6 bases). The CDR3 runs 15 residues. V shed 6 bases and J shed 4 bases, with 16 bases lying between them. CDR1 and CDR2 from the germline V gene are LNHDA and SQIVND (reference sequence). The CDR3 sequence: CASRDSPSSNQPQHF. In nucleotides, the CDR3 is TGTGCCAGTAGGGACAGCCCCAGCTCAAATCAGCCCCAGCATTTT.

The J gene is TRBJ1-1, the V gene TRBV18; TRBD1 matches 10 bases. From germline, CDR1 is KGHSH and CDR2 LQKENI. V shed 6 bases and J 3 bases; nucleotides not matched to a gene: 7. The length of the CDR3 is 15 residues. The CDR3 loop reads CASSRSGQGDTEAFF. The CDR3 DNA sequence: TGTGCCAGCTCTCGAAGCGGACAGGGGGACACTGAAGCTTTCTTT.

For this clone: At one of its ends the junction is not consistent with the germline gene, which may arise from a read error. The chain is built from TRBV10-1 and TRBJ2-5; TRBD2 aligns across 12 bases. CDR1 and CDR2 (germline): WNHNN, SYGVQD (reference sequence). The CDR3 is 16 amino acids. CDR3 protein: CLHGALAGGIQETQYF. The DNA for the CDR3 is TGTCTACATGGGGCGCTAGCGGGGGGGATCCAAGAGACCCAGTACTTC.

The chain recombines TRBV18 with TRBJ1-2; D may be TRBD1 (6 bases). Germline assignment: CDR1 KGHSH and CDR2 LQKENI. The V end lost 4 bases, the J end lost 6 bases, and 15 bases lay between the germline ends. The CDR3 length is 14 residues. CDR3 in DNA: TGTGCCAGCTCACGGGCAGGGGCCCTCGATGGCTACACCTTC. Encoded protein: CASSRAGALDGYTF.

The gene calls are TRBV5-1 and TRBJ2-3; 11 bases agree with TRBD2. Germline CDR1 SGHRS, CDR2 YFSETQ. After removal of 2 bases from V and 0 bases from J, the junction contained 8 bases not matched to a gene. This CDR3 is built from 18 residues. In DNA, the CDR3 is TGCGCCAGCAGCTTATTAGCGGGGGGGCCTTTTAGCACAGATACGCAGTATTTT. This translates into CASSLLAGGPFSTDTQYF.

This rearrangement joins TRBV14 to TRBJ2-2; a weak D match, TRBD1 (6 bases). The CDR3 totals 14 residues. Between the trimmed V and J ends, which lost 1 base and 4 bases, there was a span of 7 bases. The germline V gene has CDR1 SGHDN and CDR2 FVKESK. The CDR3: CASSQVRGTGELFF. The CDR3 DNA sequence: TGTGCCAGCAGCCAAGTCAGGGGCACCGGGGAGCTGTTTTTT.

The chain is built from TRBV9 and TRBJ2-7, with a possible D match to TRBD2 (5 bases). Germline V gene data show CDR1 as SGDLS and CDR2 as YYNGEE. The CDR3 sequence is 15 residues long. Trimming took 0 bases from V and 7 from J, leaving 17 bases between them. This chain's CDR3 is CASSVEGTPTGEQYF. CDR3 nucleotides: TGTGCCAGCAGCGTAGAGGGAACACCTACGGGGGAGCAGTACTTC.

The table lists this clone with a count of one. J is TRBJ2-1 and V is TRBV27, with 8 bases identical to TRBD1. There are 14 residues in the CDR3. CDR1 is MNHEY and CDR2 is SMNVEV in the germline V gene (reference sequence). V shed 5 bases and J 2 bases; nucleotides not matched to a gene: 2. CDR3 nucleotide sequence: TGTGCCAGCAGTCCGGGACAGGCCTACAATGAGCAGTTCTTC. Protein sequence: CASSPGQAYNEQFF.

This rearrangement joins TRBV4-1 to TRBJ1-2; the match to TRBD1 covers 8 bases. Per the germline V gene, CDR1 is MGHRA and CDR2 is YSYEKL. V lost 8 bases and J lost 2; bases outside the gene matches: 4. The CDR3 runs 13 residues. The CDR3 DNA follows: TGCGCCAGCCAGGGGGCTGGAAACTATGGCTACACCTTC. Translated, it gives CASQGAGNYGYTF.

The gene calls are TRBV10-2 and TRBJ1-5, with D hard to call. Looked up from germline, CDR1 is WSHSY and CDR2 is SAAADI. Trimming pared 5 bases from V and 2 bases from J, leaving 10 bases between. The CDR3 contains 14 residues. The CDR3 is CASSLQIRNQPQHF. Here the CDR3 DNA reads TGCGCCAGCAGTTTACAGATCCGCAATCAGCCCCAGCATTTT.

V and J are TRBV7-8 and TRBJ2-7, with 7 nucleotides matching TRBD1. Trimming removed 1 base from V and 3 bases from J; junction bases left unmatched: 0. The CDR3 has 13 amino acids. Germline CDR1 SGHVS, CDR2 FQNEAQ. DNA of the CDR3: TGTGCCAGCAGCTTAGGGGACAGCTACGAGCAGTACTTC. Amino acid sequence: CASSLGDSYEQYF.

This rearrangement joins TRBV9 to TRBJ2-7; TRBD2 matches at 7 bases. In germline, CDR1 is SGDLS, CDR2 YYNGEE. J gave up 2 bases and V 4 bases, and 6 bases lay outside the gene matches. This CDR3 has 14 amino acids. For the CDR3, the DNA is TGTGCCAGCAGCCCCGGGAGCGGGGCCTACGAGCAGTACTTC. As protein: CASSPGSGAYEQYF. Complete variable domain (other parts from reference TRBV9 and TRBJ2-7): DSGVTQTPKHLITATGQRVTLRCSPRSGDLSVYWYQQSLDQGLQFLIQYYNGEERAKGNILERFSAQQFPDLHSELNLSSLELGDSALYFCASSPGSGAYEQYFGPGTRLTVT.

The J gene is TRBJ2-3, the V gene TRBV9; TRBD2 matches 11 bases. In germline, CDR1 is SGDLS, CDR2 YYNGEE. Germline trimming cut 2 bases from V and 8 bases from J; bases unmatched to any gene: 7. This CDR3 spans 15 amino acids. The CDR3 region has the DNA TGTGCCAGCAGCGTCGGAACTAGCGGGGGAAGTACGCAGTATTTT. It encodes CASSVGTSGGSTQYF.

The chain couples TRBV28 to TRBJ1-2; TRBD1 is a possible D gene (6 bases). Germline V gene lookup returns CDR1 MDHEN and CDR2 SYDVKM. Trimming took off 3 bases at V and 6 bases at J, with 14 bases between the two ends. CDR3 size: 14 residues. CDR3 loop: CASSFGQGIDGYTF. CDR3 coding DNA: TGTGCCAGCAGTTTTGGGCAGGGGATAGATGGCTACACCTTC.

The CDR3 DNA follows: TGTGCCAGCAGGCCCGGGACAGGGGGACCCAACTATGGCTACACCTTC. Translated: CASRPGTGGPNYGYTF. The gene calls are TRBV6-6 and TRBJ1-2; 11 bases agree with TRBD1. The junction had 8 bases not matched to a gene; V was cut back by 6 bases and J by 2 bases. Germline CDR1 reads MNHNY; CDR2 reads SVGAGI (reference sequence). The length of the CDR3 is 16 residues.

This chain joins TRBV6-5 and TRBJ1-2, with TRBD1 matching 9 bases. Germline V lookup: CDR1 MNHEY, CDR2 SVGAGI. This CDR3 contains 14 residues. V lost 6 bases to trimming and J lost 1 base; unmatched junction nucleotides: 3. The CDR3 reads CASSRDRDNYGYTF. The CDR3, as DNA: TGTGCCAGCAGCCGGGACAGGGATAACTATGGCTACACCTTC.

The chain couples TRBV7-9 to TRBJ1-1; 7 bases map to TRBD1. This CDR3 region has 14 residues. Unmatched junction bases numbered 4, after V lost 5 bases and J lost 1 base. Germline CDR1 is SEHNR and CDR2 is FQNEAQ (reference sequence). The CDR3 DNA sequence: TGTGCCAGCAGCCACAGGGGTGCGAACACTGAAGCTTTCTTT. It is translated as CASSHRGANTEAFF.

V usage is TRBV5-1 and J usage is TRBJ1-2; TRBD1 might be the D (5 bases). Trimming stripped 1 base from V and 4 bases from J, with 11 bases between. Germline CDR1 and CDR2: SGHRS and YFSETQ. CDR3 length: 14 amino acids. CDR3 sequence reads: CASSLTGGFYGYTF. The CDR3 coding sequence is TGCGCCAGCAGCTTGACGGGGGGATTCTATGGCTACACCTTC.

The chain carries TRBV5-5 and TRBJ1-2, with D unclear. The CDR3 has 14 amino acids. Germline CDR1 SGHKS, CDR2 YYEKEE (reference sequence). V gave up 6 bases and J gave up 1 base, with 13 bases separating them. As DNA, the CDR3 is TGTGCCAGCAAACCGACAAACGGTAACTATGGCTACACCTTC. Amino acid sequence: CASKPTNGNYGYTF.

As DNA, the CDR3 is TGTGCCAGCAGTTACTCGATCGAGACAGGCGACCCCAATCAGCCCCAGCATTTT. This encodes CASSYSIETGDPNQPQHF. The chain links TRBV6-2 or TRBV6-3 to TRBJ1-5; the D gene is possibly TRBD1 (6 bases). The CDR3 has 18 amino acids. Trimming took 0 bases from V and 3 from J, leaving 18 bases between them. Germline V gene lookup returns CDR1 MNHEY and CDR2 SVGEGT.

The chain couples TRBV19 to TRBJ1-6; D ambiguous. The CDR3 runs 12 residues. Germline CDR1 LNHDA, CDR2 SQIVND (reference sequence). V lost 3 bases, J lost 9 bases, and 6 bases lay in between. CDR3 residues: CASSMEFSPLHF. CDR3 DNA sequence: TGTGCCAGTAGTATGGAGTTTTCACCCCTCCACTTT. The complete variable domain, with remaining parts taken from reference TRBV19 and TRBJ1-6, reads DGGITQSPKYLFRKEGQNVTLSCEQNLNHDAMYWYRQDPGQGLRLIYYSQIVNDFQKGDIAEGYSVSREKKESFPLTVTSAQKNPTAFYLCASSMEFSPLHFGNGTRLTVT.

This chain links TRBV7-8 with TRBJ1-1; no definite D call. The CDR3 spans 15 residues. Deletions cut 3 bases from V and 4 bases from J, with 15 bases between. Germline V CDR1 and CDR2: SGHVS, FQNEAQ. The CDR3 region is CASSLGHPGSTEAFF. For the CDR3, the DNA is TGTGCCAGCAGCTTGGGTCATCCAGGTTCCACTGAAGCTTTCTTT.

There are many counts of this clone. This chain uses TRBV19 with TRBJ1-4, with 7 bases fitting TRBD1. The CDR3 sequence is 13 residues long. CDR1 is LNHDA, CDR2 SQIVND, per germline (reference sequence). Trimming took 10 bases from V and 0 from J; bases not matched to a gene: 2. CDR3 region: CATGQATNEKLFF. The CDR3 DNA follows: TGTGCCACCGGACAGGCAACTAATGAAAAACTGTTTTTT.

This chain joins TRBV7-6 and TRBJ1-2; 8 bases match TRBD1. Germline V gene data show CDR1 as SGHVS and CDR2 as FNYEAQ. CDR3 length: 13 residues. V lost 3 bases to trimming and J lost 7 bases; unmatched junction nucleotides: 4. The CDR3 spells CASSFRGLSGYTF. The CDR3 bases are TGTGCCAGCAGCTTCAGGGGGCTAAGTGGCTACACCTTC.